This record concerns one T cell receptor beta chain sequence. Its antigen is as yet unknown. Using its own MiXCR run on the reads, TCRdb lists one record per CDR3 protein. The data show 150,000 to 200,000 distinct CDR3 sequences, roughly 27% seen once. The data were obtained in a study of T cell repertoires in cytomegalovirus infection. Overall study context: Both CMV infection and a matching HLA type were indicated by public TCR beta signatures. Study results and caveats: CMV-specific HLA-C-restricted TCR beta clonotypes dominated the ex vivo response. There were carriers of CMV plus the relevant HLA, and cumulative public TCR beta family frequency identified them.

The sequence derives from a human donor in good health (CMV status not recorded). Some clones in this sample may be carry-over from other donors' samples. Source material: PBMCs.

The CDR3 region has the DNA TGTGCCAGCGGAGCACAGGGGCGGACTGAAGCTTTCTTT. It specifies CASGAQGRTEAFF. The chain carries TRBV6-6 and TRBJ1-1, with 7 bases that match TRBD1. Germline lookup yields CDR1 MNHNY and CDR2 SVGAGI (reference sequence). V lost 8 bases and J lost 5; bases outside the gene matches: 8. CDR3 length equals 13 residues.